One sample yielded the 3 T cell receptor beta chains listed below, sequenced in a study of siplizumab effects on memory and regulatory T cells (dated by TCRdb to the late 2010s). Library preparation employed the immunoSEQ multiplex PCR assay. This is the immuneACCESS table as TCRdb keeps it, with only in-frame sequences that have V and J called. A part of the clones is gone; compared with another copy, unresolved V genes explain less than half, and the rest is unexplained. The sample table lists about 50,000 clones, nearly 95% of them with a count of one. The top ten clones comprise 17% of the sample. Sequencing was performed on CD8+ T cells sorted from blood. These receptors came from a human donor in good health.

CDR3 sequence reads: CASSQEPTNTGELFF. DNA for the CDR3: TGCGCCAGCAGCCAAGAACCCACAAACACCGGGGAGCTGTTTTTT. The rearrangement links TRBV4-1 to TRBJ2-2; D is undetermined. The CDR3 length is 15 residues. The germline V gene encodes CDR1 MGHRA and CDR2 YSYEKL. V lost 0 bases and J 2 bases, leaving 7 bases between the germline ends.

The rearrangement uses TRBV2 and TRBJ2-7, with D possibly called TRBD1 or TRBD2 (5 bases each). The germline V and J ends were trimmed by 6 bases and 3 bases, with 12 bases remaining between them. CDR1 is SNHLY and CDR2 is FYNNEI in the germline V gene. This CDR3 spans 13 amino acids. The CDR3: CASRRGSYYEQYF. The CDR3 DNA follows: TGTGCCAGCAGGAGGGGCAGTTACTACGAGCAGTACTTC.

This rearrangement joins TRBV5-1 to TRBJ2-7; D is possibly TRBD2 (6 bases). From germline, CDR1 is SGHRS and CDR2 YFSETQ. V was cut by 4 bases and J by 5 bases, with 22 bases left in between. The CDR3 runs 16 residues. The CDR3 DNA reads TGCGCCAGCAGCCCGGCTGGGGACTCCCTCGATCACGAGCAGTACTTC. Translation: CASSPAGDSLDHEQYF.